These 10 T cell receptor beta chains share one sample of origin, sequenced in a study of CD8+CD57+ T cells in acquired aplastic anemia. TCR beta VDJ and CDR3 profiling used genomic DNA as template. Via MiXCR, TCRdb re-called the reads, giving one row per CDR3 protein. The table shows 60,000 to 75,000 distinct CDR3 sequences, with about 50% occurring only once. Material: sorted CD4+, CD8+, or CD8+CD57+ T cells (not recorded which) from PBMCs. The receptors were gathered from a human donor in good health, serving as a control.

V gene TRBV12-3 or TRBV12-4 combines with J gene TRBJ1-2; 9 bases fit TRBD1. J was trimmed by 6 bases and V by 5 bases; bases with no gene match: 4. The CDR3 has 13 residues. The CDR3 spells CASSPRTGDGYTF. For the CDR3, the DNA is TGTGCCAGCAGTCCGCGGACAGGGGATGGCTACACCTTC.

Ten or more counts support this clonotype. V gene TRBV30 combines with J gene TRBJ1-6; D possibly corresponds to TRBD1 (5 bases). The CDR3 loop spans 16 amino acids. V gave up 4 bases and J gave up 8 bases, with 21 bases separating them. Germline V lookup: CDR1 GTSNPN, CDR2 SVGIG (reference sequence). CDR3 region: CAWTVPGTARDSPLHF. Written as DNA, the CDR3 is TGTGCCTGGACCGTACCAGGGACTGCTAGGGATTCACCCCTCCACTTT.

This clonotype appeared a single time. The CDR3 DNA is TGTGCCAGTAGTTGGGGACAGGGGGCCGGGGAGCTGTTTTTT. It translates to CASSWGQGAGELFF. The V call is TRBV19, the J call TRBJ2-2, with 11 bases identical to TRBD1. Germline V gives CDR1 LNHDA, CDR2 SQIVND (reference sequence). Trimming at V came to 5 bases and at J to 6 bases, leaving 2 bases not matched to a gene. The CDR3 runs 14 residues.

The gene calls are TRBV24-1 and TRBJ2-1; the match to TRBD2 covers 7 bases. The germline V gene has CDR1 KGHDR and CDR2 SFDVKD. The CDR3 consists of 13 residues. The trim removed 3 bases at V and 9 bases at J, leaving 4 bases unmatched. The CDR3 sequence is CATSDNAGVEQFF. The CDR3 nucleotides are TGTGCCACCAGTGATAATGCGGGGGTTGAGCAGTTCTTC.

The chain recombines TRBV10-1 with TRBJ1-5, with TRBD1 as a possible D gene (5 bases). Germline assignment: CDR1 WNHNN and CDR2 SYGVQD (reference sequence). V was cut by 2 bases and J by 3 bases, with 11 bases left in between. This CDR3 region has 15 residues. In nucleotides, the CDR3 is TGCGCCAGCAGTGAGAGGCAGGGCCTCAATCAGCCCCAGCATTTT. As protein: CASSERQGLNQPQHF.

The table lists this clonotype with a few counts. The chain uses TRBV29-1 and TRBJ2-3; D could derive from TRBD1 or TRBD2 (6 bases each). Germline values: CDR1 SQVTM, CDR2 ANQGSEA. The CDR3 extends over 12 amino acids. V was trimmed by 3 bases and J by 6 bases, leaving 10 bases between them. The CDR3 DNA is TGCAGCGTTGACGGGGGCAGCGATACGCAGTATTTT. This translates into CSVDGGSDTQYF.

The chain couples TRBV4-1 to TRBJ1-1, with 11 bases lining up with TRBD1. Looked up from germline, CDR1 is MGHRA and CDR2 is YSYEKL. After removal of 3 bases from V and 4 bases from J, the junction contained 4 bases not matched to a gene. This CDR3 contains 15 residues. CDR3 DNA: TGCGCCAGCAGCCAGGGGACAGGGGGAGGCACTGAAGCTTTCTTT. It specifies CASSQGTGGGTEAFF.

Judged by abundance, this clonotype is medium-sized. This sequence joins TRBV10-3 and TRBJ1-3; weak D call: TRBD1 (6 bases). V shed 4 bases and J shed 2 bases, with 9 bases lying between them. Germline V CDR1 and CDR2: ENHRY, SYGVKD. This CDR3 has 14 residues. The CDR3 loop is CAISGTETGNTIYF. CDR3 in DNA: TGTGCCATCAGTGGGACAGAGACTGGAAACACCATATATTTT.

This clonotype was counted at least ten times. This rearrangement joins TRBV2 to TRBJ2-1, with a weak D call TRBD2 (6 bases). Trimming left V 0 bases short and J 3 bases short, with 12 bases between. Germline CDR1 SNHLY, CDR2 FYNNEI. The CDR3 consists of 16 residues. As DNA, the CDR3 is TGTGCCAGCAGTGAAGCGCTTCAGGGAGGCTACAATGAGCAGTTCTTC. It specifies CASSEALQGGYNEQFF.

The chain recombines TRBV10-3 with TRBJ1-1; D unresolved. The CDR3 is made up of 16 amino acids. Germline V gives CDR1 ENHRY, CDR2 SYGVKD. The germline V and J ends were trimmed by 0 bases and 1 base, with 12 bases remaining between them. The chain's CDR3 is CAISESIATGNTEAFF. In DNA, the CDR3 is TGTGCCATCAGTGAGTCGATTGCGACGGGGAACACTGAAGCTTTCTTT.